Listed below are T cell receptor beta chains from one sample, sequenced in a study of blood T cells in healthy people across ages. One entry per CDR3 protein, called by TCRdb with MiXCR from the 5' RACE reads. The sample shows more than 1 million distinct CDR3 sequences, 45% of them seen only once. The specimen was blood. The receptors were gathered from a woman aged 60-70 years in good health. CDR3s include the opening cysteine and the closing phenylalanine or tryptophan. The order of the fields is V gene, D gene, J gene, clone size, CDR3 protein, CDR3 DNA. The D gene is left open where the match is weak. Where a row states a size, it is once, few, many or the class of an expanded clone; other rows omit it.

V: TRBV20-1
D: .
J: TRBJ2-5
size: few
CDR3: CSARVGLETQYF
DNA: TGCAGTGCTAGAGTGGGATTGGAGACCCAGTACTTC

V: TRBV25-1
D: .
J: TRBJ2-3
size: few
CDR3: CASSPWQVSDTQYF
DNA: TGTGCCAGCAGTCCCTGGCAGGTCTCAGATACGCAGTATTTT

V: TRBV20-1
D: .
J: TRBJ1-4
size: .
CDR3: CSAMAGTNEKLFF
DNA: TGCAGTGCTATGGCGGGCACTAATGAAAAACTGTTTTTT

V: TRBV6-5
D: .
J: TRBJ2-1
size: many
CDR3: CASSKRSDGGNEQFF
DNA: TGTGCCAGCAGTAAACGGTCAGACGGTGGGAATGAGCAGTTCTTC

V: TRBV9
D: .
J: TRBJ2-1
size: few
CDR3: CASSVEIAVLYNEQFF
DNA: TGTGCCAGCAGCGTAGAAATAGCGGTTCTTTACAATGAGCAGTTCTTC

V: TRBV7-2
D: .
J: TRBJ2-1
size: .
CDR3: CASSLGAQFDEQFF
DNA: TGTGCCAGCAGCTTAGGAGCACAGTTCGATGAGCAGTTCTTC

V: TRBV4-1
D: TRBD2
J: TRBJ2-5
size: .
CDR3: CASSQDRAGGFETQYF
DNA: TGCGCCAGCAGCCAAGATCGGGCCGGGGGGTTTGAGACCCAGTACTTC

V: TRBV28
D: TRBD1
J: TRBJ2-3
size: few
CDR3: CASRNLDRRSTDTQYF
DNA: TGTGCCAGCAGAAATCTGGACAGGAGAAGCACAGATACGCAGTATTTT

V: TRBV5-1
D: .
J: TRBJ2-5
size: few
CDR3: CASSLRPGKETQYF
DNA: TGCGCCAGCAGCTTACGTCCCGGCAAAGAGACCCAGTACTTC

V: TRBV6-5
D: TRBD1
J: TRBJ1-2
size: few
CDR3: CASSYSRDSPNYGYTF
DNA: TGTGCCAGCAGTTACTCCCGGGACAGTCCTAACTATGGCTACACCTTC

V: TRBV7-2
D: .
J: TRBJ1-6
size: few
CDR3: CASSLMARSSYNSPLHF
DNA: TGTGCCAGCAGCTTAATGGCCAGAAGCTCCTATAATTCACCCCTCCACTTT

V: TRBV13
D: .
J: TRBJ2-7
size: few
CDR3: CASSLGDYSYERYF
DNA: TGTGCCAGCAGCTTAGGCGACTATAGCTACGAGCGGTACTTC

V: TRBV7-2
D: .
J: TRBJ2-7
size: few
CDR3: CASSLELSVQYF
DNA: TGTGCCAGCAGCTTAGAACTATCAGTGCAGTACTTC

V: TRBV15
D: .
J: TRBJ2-1
size: .
CDR3: CATAESSYNEQFF
DNA: TGTGCCACCGCGGAGAGCTCCTACAATGAGCAGTTCTTC

V: TRBV2
D: .
J: TRBJ1-4
size: .
CDR3: CAGDRTGRAEKLFF
DNA: TGTGCCGGCGACAGGACTGGGAGAGCGGAAAAACTGTTTTTT

V: TRBV11-2
D: .
J: TRBJ2-3
size: few
CDR3: CASSLSSVDTQYF
DNA: TGTGCCAGCAGCCTTAGCAGCGTAGATACGCAGTATTTT

V: TRBV29-1
D: TRBD1
J: TRBJ2-4
size: many
CDR3: CSVWTGRNIQYF
DNA: TGCAGCGTCTGGACAGGCCGGAACATTCAGTACTTC

V: TRBV7-8
D: .
J: TRBJ1-1
size: .
CDR3: CASSVAAGVMNTEAFF
DNA: TGTGCCAGCAGCGTAGCGGCAGGTGTGATGAACACTGAAGCTTTCTTT

V: TRBV19
D: TRBD2
J: TRBJ2-1
size: .
CDR3: CASSTQTSGASSYNEQFF
DNA: TGTGCCAGTAGTACCCAGACTAGCGGGGCGAGCTCCTACAATGAGCAGTTCTTC

V: TRBV20-1
D: TRBD2
J: TRBJ2-1
size: few
CDR3: CSAPTSGGIYNEQFF
DNA: TGCAGTGCTCCGACTAGCGGGGGAATTTACAATGAGCAGTTCTTC

V: TRBV25-1
D: .
J: TRBJ1-2
size: .
CDR3: CASSGGIYGYTF
DNA: TGTGCCAGCAGTGGGGGAATCTATGGCTACACCTTC

V: TRBV7-9
D: .
J: TRBJ2-1
size: few
CDR3: CASSLGFLGRNNEQFF
DNA: TGTGCCAGCAGCTTAGGATTTCTTGGGAGAAACAATGAGCAGTTCTTC

V: TRBV4-1
D: .
J: TRBJ1-2
size: .
CDR3: CASSQVAGNTLPYGYTF
DNA: TGCGCCAGCAGCCAAGTCGCAGGGAACACCTTACCTTATGGCTACACCTTC

V: TRBV6-1
D: TRBD2
J: TRBJ2-3
size: few
CDR3: CASRRTRLAGDADTQYF
DNA: TGTGCCAGCAGACGGACCAGACTAGCGGGAGACGCAGATACGCAGTATTTT

V: TRBV5-1
D: .
J: TRBJ1-2
size: .
CDR3: CASSLSLQNYGYTF
DNA: TGCGCCAGCAGCTTGAGTCTTCAGAACTATGGCTACACCTTC

V: TRBV6-6
D: .
J: TRBJ1-1
size: few
CDR3: CASNLGVGAEAFF
DNA: TGTGCCAGCAACCTGGGAGTCGGGGCTGAAGCTTTCTTT

V: TRBV4-2
D: .
J: TRBJ2-1
size: .
CDR3: CASSQDGVRTYNEQFF
DNA: TGTGCCAGCAGCCAAGATGGGGTCAGGACCTACAATGAGCAGTTCTTC

V: TRBV6-5
D: TRBD1
J: TRBJ1-2
size: .
CDR3: CASRSDRGYYGYTF
DNA: TGTGCCAGCAGGTCGGACAGGGGTTACTATGGCTACACCTTC

V: TRBV9
D: TRBD1
J: TRBJ2-5
size: .
CDR3: CASSVHFGLGQGINEQYF
DNA: TGTGCCAGCAGCGTCCATTTTGGTCTTGGACAGGGGATAAATGAGCAGTACTTC

V: TRBV20-1
D: .
J: TRBJ2-1
size: .
CDR3: CSARDGTGSFYEQFF
DNA: TGCAGTGCTAGAGACGGGACTGGAAGTTTTTATGAGCAGTTCTTC

V: TRBV4-1
D: TRBD2
J: TRBJ2-1
size: .
CDR3: CASSQILAGVHHNEQFF
DNA: TGCGCCAGCAGCCAAATTCTAGCGGGAGTGCACCACAATGAGCAGTTCTTC

V: TRBV25-1
D: .
J: TRBJ2-5
size: .
CDR3: CASSESGIRETAPREGTQYF
DNA: TGTGCCAGCAGTGAATCGGGGATAAGGGAGACAGCCCCACGGGAAGGGACCCAGTACTTC

V: TRBV6-2/TRBV6-3
D: .
J: TRBJ1-6
size: once
CDR3: CASVPGSSYNSPLHF
DNA: TGTGCCAGCGTCCCAGGGAGCTCCTATAATTCACCCCTCCACTTT

V: TRBV12-3/TRBV12-4
D: .
J: TRBJ2-3
size: .
CDR3: CASTPRGRAITDTQYF
DNA: TGTGCCAGCACCCCTCGGGGCAGAGCGATAACAGATACGCAGTATTTT

V: TRBV27
D: .
J: TRBJ1-2
size: few
CDR3: CASRGNYYGYTF
DNA: TGTGCCAGCAGGGGAAATTACTATGGCTACACCTTC

V: TRBV4-1
D: TRBD1
J: TRBJ2-1
size: few
CDR3: CASSRPGQGDNEQFF
DNA: TGCGCCAGCAGCCGTCCGGGACAGGGCGACAATGAGCAGTTCTTC

V: TRBV20-1
D: TRBD1
J: TRBJ2-1
size: .
CDR3: CSANTGVRLNEQFF
DNA: TGCAGTGCAAATACAGGGGTAAGGCTCAATGAGCAGTTCTTC

V: TRBV30
D: .
J: TRBJ2-1
size: .
CDR3: CAWVNRAGESSYNEQFF
DNA: TGTGCCTGGGTGAACCGAGCGGGCGAGAGCTCCTACAATGAGCAGTTCTTC

V: TRBV20-1
D: .
J: TRBJ2-7
size: few
CDR3: CSARTLYEQYF
DNA: TGCAGTGCTCGGACACTGTACGAGCAGTACTTC

V: TRBV29-1
D: .
J: TRBJ2-7
size: .
CDR3: CSVEYGTNEQYF
DNA: TGCAGCGTTGAATATGGAACCAACGAGCAGTACTTC

V: TRBV11-2
D: .
J: TRBJ1-2
size: few
CDR3: CASSPDSRGGYTF
DNA: TGTGCCAGCAGCCCCGACAGCAGGGGTGGCTACACCTTC

V: TRBV6-6
D: TRBD2
J: TRBJ2-7
size: few
CDR3: CASSSPSRGGAYEQYF
DNA: TGTGCCAGCAGTTCCCCCTCGCGCGGGGGAGCCTACGAGCAGTACTTC

V: TRBV4-1
D: .
J: TRBJ1-6
size: .
CDR3: CASSHPLSPPHF
DNA: TGCGCCAGCAGTCACCCATTGTCACCCCCCCACTTT

V: TRBV5-1
D: TRBD1
J: TRBJ2-6
size: .
CDR3: CATQTGSSGANVLTF
DNA: TGCGCCACCCAGACAGGGAGCTCTGGGGCCAACGTCCTGACTTTC

V: TRBV2
D: TRBD1
J: TRBJ2-7
size: few
CDR3: CASSKGQDSYEQYF
DNA: TGTGCCAGCAGCAAGGGACAGGACTCCTACGAGCAGTACTTC

V: TRBV27
D: .
J: TRBJ2-5
size: few
CDR3: CASSLLWYF
DNA: TGTGCCAGCAGTTTATTGTGGTACTTC

V: TRBV5-1
D: .
J: TRBJ2-7
size: .
CDR3: CASSFEYGSGQYF
DNA: TGCGCCAGCAGCTTTGAGTATGGTTCCGGGCAGTACTTC

V: TRBV12-3/TRBV12-4
D: .
J: TRBJ1-2
size: .
CDR3: CASSLALRGNGYTF
DNA: TGTGCCAGCAGTTTAGCGCTACGGGGGAATGGCTACACCTTC

V: TRBV29-1
D: TRBD1
J: TRBJ2-1
size: .
CDR3: CSTREGAYDEQFF
DNA: TGCAGCACTAGAGAGGGGGCGTACGATGAGCAGTTCTTC

V: TRBV7-2
D: TRBD2
J: TRBJ2-7
size: .
CDR3: CASSILAGAHEQYF
DNA: TGTGCCAGCAGCATACTAGCGGGAGCCCACGAGCAGTACTTC

V: TRBV11-2
D: .
J: TRBJ1-2
size: .
CDR3: CASSPGGDNLYGYTF
DNA: TGTGCCAGCAGCCCCGGGGGGGATAACCTCTATGGCTACACCTTC

V: TRBV4-1
D: TRBD2
J: TRBJ2-7
size: once
CDR3: CASSQDRISSGSSYEQYF
DNA: TGCGCCAGCAGCCAAGACAGAATCTCTAGCGGGAGTTCCTACGAGCAGTACTTC

V: TRBV6-1
D: .
J: TRBJ2-7
size: once
CDR3: CASTGQYF
DNA: TGTGCCAGCACGGGCCAGTACTTC

V: TRBV6-1
D: .
J: TRBJ1-2
size: .
CDR3: CASSPFTGWNGYTF
DNA: TGTGCCAGCAGTCCCTTTACAGGGTGGAATGGCTACACCTTC

V: TRBV21-1
D: .
J: TRBJ2-7
size: .
CDR3: CASSKLWCQRESSLRVSNEQYF
DNA: TGTGCCAGCAGCAAACTATGGTGCCAGCGGGAGTCGAGTCTGAGGGTATCTAACGAGCAGTACTTC

V: TRBV20-1
D: TRBD1
J: TRBJ1-2
size: .
CDR3: CSARDQGQLHGYTF
DNA: TGCAGTGCTAGAGATCAGGGACAGCTCCATGGCTACACCTTC

V: TRBV5-1
D: .
J: TRBJ2-5
size: .
CDR3: CASSLAQTQETQYF
DNA: TGCGCCAGCAGCTTGGCACAGACCCAAGAGACCCAGTACTTC